This T cell receptor beta chain came from a study of cytomegalovirus exposure and HLA in healthy donors. At the level of the study: The 120 validation repertoires used the same platform as the 650 to 850 first-cohort repertoires (as reported by a later analysis).

This clone was picked up a small number of times. Its antigen is as yet unknown. The protocol was immunoSEQ multiplex PCR, while the TCRdb copy is restricted to in-frame clones and leaves out a portion. The sample consists of roughly 120,000 clones, about nine tenths of them appearing once. The CDR3 covers 16 residues. The V gene lost 4 bases and the J gene lost 8 bases, with 23 bases spanning the gap. Germline V gene sequence: CDR1 MNHNS, CDR2 SASEGT. Study observations and caveats: Some TCR beta chains (over 150 of them) were listed as cytomegalovirus-associated. The TCR clusters that emerged in the first cohort tended, a later analysis found, to co-occur in the 120 or so validation repertoires.

The sequence came from a woman aged 18-29 years in good health and CMV-seronegative. The chain links TRBV6-1 to TRBJ1-2; D is unclear. Sequences were obtained from PBMCs. CDR3 residues: CASSVTANGPREGYTF. The CDR3 coding sequence is TGTGCCAGCAGTGTCACGGCGAACGGACCTCGGGAGGGCTACACCTTC.